This TCR beta chain is from a study of cytomegalovirus exposure and HLA in healthy donors. The ends were cut back, 3 bases at V and 0 bases at J, with 8 bases in the middle. The germline V gene encodes CDR1 MNHEY and CDR2 SMNVEV (reference sequence). This CDR3 contains 14 residues. General observations from the study: In an earlier analysis, most TCR beta V segments were productive about 87% or about 30% of the time. Analysis performed later showed TCR beta chains linked to HLA being more clonally expanded than equally common others. Published work reported that the classifier diagnosed cytomegalovirus status with high specificity and sensitivity.

About this clone itself: Its antigen is still unknown.

It was with 60 Vbeta and 13 Jbeta primers that the PCR ran. Sequencing was performed with immunoSEQ multiplex PCR; in TCRdb, only in-frame clones are kept and a portion is missing. Of around 160,000 clones listed, roughly 76% are singletons. The sequence came from a human donor in good health. The rearrangement joins TRBV27 to TRBJ1-1; perhaps TRBD1 as D (5 bases). Material: PBMCs. The CDR3 DNA reads TGTGCCAGCAGTTTTATAGGGGTGAACACTGAAGCTTTCTTT. Amino acids: CASSFIGVNTEAFF.